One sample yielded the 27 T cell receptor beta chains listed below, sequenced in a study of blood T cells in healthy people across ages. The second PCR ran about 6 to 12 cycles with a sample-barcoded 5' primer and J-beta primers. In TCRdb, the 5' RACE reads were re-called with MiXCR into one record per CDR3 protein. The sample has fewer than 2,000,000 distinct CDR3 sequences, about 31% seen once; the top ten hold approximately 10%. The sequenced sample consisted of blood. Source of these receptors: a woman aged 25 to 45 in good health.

CDR3 in amino acids: CASSVDDGMNSPLHF. CDR3 DNA: TGTGCCAGCAGCGTGGATGACGGGATGAATTCACCCCTCCACTTT. The chain joins TRBV9 to TRBJ1-6; D gene ambiguous. Trimming left V 2 bases short and J 7 bases short, with 13 bases between. The germline CDR1 and CDR2 sequences are SGDLS and YYNGEE. The CDR3 runs to 15 residues.

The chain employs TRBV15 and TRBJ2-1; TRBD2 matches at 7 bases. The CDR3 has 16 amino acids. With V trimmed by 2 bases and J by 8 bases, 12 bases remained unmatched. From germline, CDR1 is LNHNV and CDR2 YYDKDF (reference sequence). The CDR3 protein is CATSRLKWGGSDEQFF. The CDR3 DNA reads TGTGCCACCAGCAGATTAAAGTGGGGGGGGTCGGATGAGCAGTTCTTC.

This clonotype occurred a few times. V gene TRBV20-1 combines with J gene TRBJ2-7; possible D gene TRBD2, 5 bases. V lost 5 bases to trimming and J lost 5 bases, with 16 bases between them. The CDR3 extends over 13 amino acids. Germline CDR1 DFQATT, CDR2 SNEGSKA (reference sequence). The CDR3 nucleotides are TGCAGTGCTGTAGATGGGCTAGCTGACGAGCAGTACTTC. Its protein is CSAVDGLADEQYF.

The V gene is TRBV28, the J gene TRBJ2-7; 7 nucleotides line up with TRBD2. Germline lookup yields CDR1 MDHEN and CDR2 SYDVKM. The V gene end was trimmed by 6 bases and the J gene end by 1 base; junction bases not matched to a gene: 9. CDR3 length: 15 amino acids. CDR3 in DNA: TGTGCCAGCAGCCCTCTAGCGGAAGGATCCTACGAGCAGTACTTC. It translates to CASSPLAEGSYEQYF.

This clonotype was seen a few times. The CDR3 region is CASSLGQGWAYEQYF. In DNA, the CDR3 is TGTGCCAGCAGTTTAGGGCAGGGGTGGGCCTACGAGCAGTACTTC. The chain is built from TRBV28 and TRBJ2-7; possible D gene TRBD1, 6 bases. The CDR3 has 15 amino acids. Deletions cut 2 bases from V and 2 bases from J, with 13 bases between. CDR1 and CDR2 (germline): MDHEN, SYDVKM.

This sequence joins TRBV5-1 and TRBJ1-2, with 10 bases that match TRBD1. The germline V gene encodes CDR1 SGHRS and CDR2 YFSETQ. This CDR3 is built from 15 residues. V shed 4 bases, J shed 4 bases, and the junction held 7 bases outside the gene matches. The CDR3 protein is CASSKIGTGVYGYTF. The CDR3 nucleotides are TGCGCCAGCAGCAAAATCGGGACAGGGGTCTATGGCTACACCTTC.

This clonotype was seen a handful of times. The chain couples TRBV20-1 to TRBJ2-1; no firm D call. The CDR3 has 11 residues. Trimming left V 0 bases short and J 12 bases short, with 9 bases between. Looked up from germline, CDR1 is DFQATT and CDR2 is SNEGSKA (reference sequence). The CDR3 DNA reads TGCAGTGCTAGAGATAAGAGTGGGCAGTTCTTC. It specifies CSARDKSGQFF.

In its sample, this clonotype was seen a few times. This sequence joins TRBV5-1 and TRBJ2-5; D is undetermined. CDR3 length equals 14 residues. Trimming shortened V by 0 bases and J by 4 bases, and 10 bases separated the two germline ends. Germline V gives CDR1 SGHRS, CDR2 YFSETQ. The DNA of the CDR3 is TGCGCCAGCAGCTTGGCGGGCAGTGGAGAGACCCAGTACTTC. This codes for CASSLAGSGETQYF.

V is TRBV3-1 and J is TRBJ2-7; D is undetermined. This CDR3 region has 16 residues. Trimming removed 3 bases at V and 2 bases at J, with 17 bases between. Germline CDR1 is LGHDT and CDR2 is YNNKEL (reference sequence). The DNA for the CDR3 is TGTGCCAGCAGCCAGTCCGGTGAAGGGTTCCCCTACGAGCAGTACTTC. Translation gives CASSQSGEGFPYEQYF.

The CDR3 bases are TGTGCCACCAGCCCCGGGGGGGACCCCAAAAACATTCAGTACTTC. As protein: CATSPGGDPKNIQYF. This sequence joins TRBV15 and TRBJ2-4, with TRBD2 matching 8 bases. There are 15 residues in the CDR3. The V gene end was trimmed by 5 bases and the J gene end by 2 bases; junction bases not matched to a gene: 5. Germline V gene data show CDR1 as LNHNV and CDR2 as YYDKDF (reference sequence). The complete variable domain, with remaining parts taken from reference TRBV15 and TRBJ2-4, reads DAMVIQNPRYQVTQFGKPVTLSCSQTLNHNVMYWYQQKSSQAPKLLFHYYDKDFNNEADTPDNFQSRRPNTSFCFLDIRSPGLGDTAMYLCATSPGGDPKNIQYFGAGTRLSVL.

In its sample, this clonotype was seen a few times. The CDR3 loop is CSASRTGKNQETQYF. Written as DNA, the CDR3 is TGCAGTGCGTCCAGGACAGGGAAAAATCAAGAGACCCAGTACTTC. This rearrangement joins TRBV20-1 to TRBJ2-5; TRBD1 aligns across 8 bases. The CDR3 is 15 amino acids. V lost 6 bases, J lost 2 bases, and 11 bases stayed unmatched. CDR1 and CDR2 from the germline V gene are DFQATT and SNEGSKA (reference sequence).

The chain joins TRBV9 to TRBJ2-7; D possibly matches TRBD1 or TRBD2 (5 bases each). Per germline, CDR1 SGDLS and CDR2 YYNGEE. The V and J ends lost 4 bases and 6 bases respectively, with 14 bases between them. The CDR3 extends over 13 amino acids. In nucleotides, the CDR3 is TGTGCCAGCAGCCCTCTCTGGGGGTCCGAGCAGTACTTC. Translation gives CASSPLWGSEQYF.

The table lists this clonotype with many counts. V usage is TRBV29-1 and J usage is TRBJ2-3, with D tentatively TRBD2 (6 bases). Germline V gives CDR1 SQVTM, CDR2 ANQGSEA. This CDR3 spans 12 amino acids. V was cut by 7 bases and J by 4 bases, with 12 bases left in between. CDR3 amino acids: CSDGTPADTQYF. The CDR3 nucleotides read TGCAGCGACGGGACTCCCGCAGATACGCAGTATTTT.

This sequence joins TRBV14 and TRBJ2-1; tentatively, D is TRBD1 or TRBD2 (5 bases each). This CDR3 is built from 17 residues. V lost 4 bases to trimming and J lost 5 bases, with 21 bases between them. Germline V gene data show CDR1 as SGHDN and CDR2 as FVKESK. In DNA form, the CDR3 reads TGTGCCAGCAGCCTCAAGTTCGGGACCAGGATTGACAATGAGCAGTTCTTC. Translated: CASSLKFGTRIDNEQFF. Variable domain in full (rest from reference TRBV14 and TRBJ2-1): EAGVTQFPSHSVIEKGQTVTLRCDPISGHDNLYWYRRVMGKEIKFLLHFVKESKQDESGMPNNRFLAERTGGTYSTLKVQPAELEDSGVYFCASSLKFGTRIDNEQFFGPGTRLTVL.

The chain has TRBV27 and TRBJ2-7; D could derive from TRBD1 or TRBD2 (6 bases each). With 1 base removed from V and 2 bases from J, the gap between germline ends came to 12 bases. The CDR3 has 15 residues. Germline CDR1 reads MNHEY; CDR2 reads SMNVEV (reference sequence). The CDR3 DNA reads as TGTGCCAGCAGTTTATTCGGGGGCGGGGCCTACGAGCAGTACTTC. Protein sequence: CASSLFGGGAYEQYF.

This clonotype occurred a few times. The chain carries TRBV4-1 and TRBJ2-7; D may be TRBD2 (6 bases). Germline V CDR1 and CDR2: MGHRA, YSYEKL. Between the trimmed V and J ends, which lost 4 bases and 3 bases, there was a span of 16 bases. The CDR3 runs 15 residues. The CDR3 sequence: CASSRESGAYYEQYF. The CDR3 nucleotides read TGCGCCAGCAGCCGAGAGTCGGGAGCTTACTACGAGCAGTACTTC.

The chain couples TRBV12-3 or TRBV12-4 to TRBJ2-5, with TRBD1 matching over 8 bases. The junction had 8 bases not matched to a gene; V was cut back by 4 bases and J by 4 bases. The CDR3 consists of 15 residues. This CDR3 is CASSWMDRERETQYF. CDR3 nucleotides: TGTGCCAGCAGTTGGATGGACAGGGAGCGAGAGACCCAGTACTTC.

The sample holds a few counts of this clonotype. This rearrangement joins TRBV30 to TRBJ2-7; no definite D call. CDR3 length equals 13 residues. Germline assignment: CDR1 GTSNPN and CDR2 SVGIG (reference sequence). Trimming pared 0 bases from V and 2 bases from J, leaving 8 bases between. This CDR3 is CAWSVAAAYEQYF. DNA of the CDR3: TGTGCCTGGAGTGTTGCGGCAGCCTACGAGCAGTACTTC.

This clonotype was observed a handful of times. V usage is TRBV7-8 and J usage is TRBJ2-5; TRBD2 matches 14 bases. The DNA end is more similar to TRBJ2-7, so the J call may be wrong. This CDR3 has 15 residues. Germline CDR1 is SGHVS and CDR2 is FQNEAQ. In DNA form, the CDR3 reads TGTGCCAGCAGCTTACAGGGACTAGCGGGAGACGAGCAGTACTTC. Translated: CASSLQGLAGDEQYF.

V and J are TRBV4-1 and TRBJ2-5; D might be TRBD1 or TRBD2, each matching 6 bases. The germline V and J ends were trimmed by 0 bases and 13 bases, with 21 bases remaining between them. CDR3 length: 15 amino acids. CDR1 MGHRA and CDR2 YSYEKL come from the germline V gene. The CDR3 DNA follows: TGCGCCAGCAGCCAAGAGATGGGGCCAGGGGAGGCCCGGTACTTC. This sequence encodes CASSQEMGPGEARYF.

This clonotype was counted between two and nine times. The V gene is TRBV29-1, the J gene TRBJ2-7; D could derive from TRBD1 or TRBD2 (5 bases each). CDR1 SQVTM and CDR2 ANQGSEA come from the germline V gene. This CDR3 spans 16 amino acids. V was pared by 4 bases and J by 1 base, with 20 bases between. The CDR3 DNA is TGCAGCGTTGGGGGGACCCTTGAGTACTATTCCTACGAGCAGTACTTC. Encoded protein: CSVGGTLEYYSYEQYF.

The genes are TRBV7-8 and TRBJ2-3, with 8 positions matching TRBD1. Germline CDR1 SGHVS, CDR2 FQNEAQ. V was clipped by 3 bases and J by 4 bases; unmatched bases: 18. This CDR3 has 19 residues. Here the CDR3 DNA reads TGTGCCAGCAGCTTCCACAGGGGGTGGTCTGGTCCGACTGCAGATACGCAGTATTTT. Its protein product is CASSFHRGWSGPTADTQYF. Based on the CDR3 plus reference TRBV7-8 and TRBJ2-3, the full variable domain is GAGVSQSPRYKVAKRGQDVALRCDPISGHVSLFWYQQALGQGPEFLTYFQNEAQLDKSGLPSDRFFAERPEGSVSTLKIQRTQQEDSAVYLCASSFHRGWSGPTADTQYFGPGTRLTVL.

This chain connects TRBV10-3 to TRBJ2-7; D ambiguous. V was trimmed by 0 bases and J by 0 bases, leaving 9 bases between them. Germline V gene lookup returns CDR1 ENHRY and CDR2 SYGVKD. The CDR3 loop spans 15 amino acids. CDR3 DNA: TGTGCCATCAGTGAGTCTAGGGTTACCTCCTACGAGCAGTACTTC. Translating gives CAISESRVTSYEQYF.

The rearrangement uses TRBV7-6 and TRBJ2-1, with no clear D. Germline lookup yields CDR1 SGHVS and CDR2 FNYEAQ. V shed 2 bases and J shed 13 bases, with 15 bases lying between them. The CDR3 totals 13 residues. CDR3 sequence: CASSLSPSDEQFF. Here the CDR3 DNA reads TGTGCCAGCAGCTTAAGTCCCAGTGACGAACAGTTCTTC.

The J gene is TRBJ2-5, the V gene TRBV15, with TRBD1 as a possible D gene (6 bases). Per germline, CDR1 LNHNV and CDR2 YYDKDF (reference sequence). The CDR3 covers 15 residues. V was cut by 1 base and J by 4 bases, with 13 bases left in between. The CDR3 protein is CATSRGAGVAETQYF. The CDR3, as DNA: TGTGCCACCAGCAGAGGGGCAGGGGTGGCAGAGACCCAGTACTTC.

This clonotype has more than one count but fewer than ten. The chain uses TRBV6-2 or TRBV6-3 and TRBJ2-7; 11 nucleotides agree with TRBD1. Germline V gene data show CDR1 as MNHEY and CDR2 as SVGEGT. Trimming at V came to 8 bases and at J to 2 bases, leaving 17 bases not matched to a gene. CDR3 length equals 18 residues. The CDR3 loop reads CASPGLGQGDSDPYEQYF. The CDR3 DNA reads TGTGCCAGCCCGGGGTTGGGACAGGGGGATTCGGATCCCTACGAGCAGTACTTC.

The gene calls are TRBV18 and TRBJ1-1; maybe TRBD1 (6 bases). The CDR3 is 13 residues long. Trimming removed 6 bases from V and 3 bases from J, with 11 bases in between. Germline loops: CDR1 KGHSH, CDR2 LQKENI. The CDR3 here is CASSGNRDTEAFF. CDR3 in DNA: TGTGCCAGCTCCGGAAACAGGGACACTGAAGCTTTCTTT.